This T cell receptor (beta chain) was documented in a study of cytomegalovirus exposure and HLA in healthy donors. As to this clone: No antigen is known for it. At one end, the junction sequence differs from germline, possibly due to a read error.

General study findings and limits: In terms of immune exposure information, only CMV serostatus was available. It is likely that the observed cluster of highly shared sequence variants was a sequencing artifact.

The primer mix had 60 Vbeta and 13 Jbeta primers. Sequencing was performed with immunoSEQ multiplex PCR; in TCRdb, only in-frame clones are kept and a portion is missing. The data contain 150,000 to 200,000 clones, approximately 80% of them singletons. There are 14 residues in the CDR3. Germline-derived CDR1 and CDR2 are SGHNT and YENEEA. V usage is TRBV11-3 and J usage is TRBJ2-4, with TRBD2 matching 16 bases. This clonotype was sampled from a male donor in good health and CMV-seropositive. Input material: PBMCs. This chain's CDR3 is CASRPSGTSGRVGF. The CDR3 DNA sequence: TGTGCCAGCAGGCCGTCCGGGACTAGCGGGAGGGTAGGCTTC.